The 14 T cell receptor beta chains in this list originate from one sample, sequenced in a study of cytomegalovirus exposure and HLA in healthy donors. Primers for the PCR totalled 60 Vbeta and 13 Jbeta. Sequencing used immunoSEQ multiplex PCR; TCRdb keeps in-frame clones, though not all of them. The sample gives tens of thousands of clones, around two thirds of which show up once; approximately 6.9% is in the top ten. Sequenced: PBMCs. Every receptor here comes from a woman aged 45-65 years in good health and CMV-seropositive.

This clone was picked up one time. This sequence joins TRBV5-4 and TRBJ2-3; 7 bases line up with TRBD2. This CDR3 has 15 amino acids. V lost 3 bases, J lost 1 base, and 5 bases stayed unmatched. Germline V lookup: CDR1 SGHNT, CDR2 YYREEE (reference sequence). In DNA, the CDR3 is TGTGCCAGCAGCTCTAACGGACTAGGCACAGATACGCAGTATTTT. Amino acids: CASSSNGLGTDTQYF.

The rearrangement uses TRBV7-9 and TRBJ1-1, with 7 bases matching TRBD1. Looked up from germline, CDR1 is SEHNR and CDR2 is FQNEAQ (reference sequence). This CDR3 comprises 15 residues. J lost 0 bases, V lost 3 bases, and 4 bases had no gene match. The CDR3 protein is CASSLGQPLNTEAFF. The CDR3 DNA follows: TGTGCCAGCAGCTTGGGACAGCCTCTGAACACTGAAGCTTTCTTT. Combining the CDR3 with reference TRBV7-9 and TRBJ1-1 gives the whole variable domain DTGVSQNPRHKITKRGQNVTFRCDPISEHNRLYWYRQTLGQGPEFLTYFQNEAQLEKSRLLSDRFSAERPKGSFSTLEIQRTEQGDSAMYLCASSLGQPLNTEAFFGQGTRLTVV.

This chain joins TRBV19 and TRBJ1-1; 10 bases line up with TRBD1. Germline lookup yields CDR1 LNHDA and CDR2 SQIVND (reference sequence). The CDR3 length is 18 residues. J was trimmed by 9 bases and V by 3 bases; bases with no gene match: 19. The CDR3 DNA is TGTGCCAGTAGTATCGCGCTAGACAGGGGGCGCGGATTGCCCAAAGCTTTCTTT. This codes for CASSIALDRGRGLPKAFF.

V usage is TRBV5-6 and J usage is TRBJ1-5, with D perhaps TRBD1 (6 bases). Per the germline V gene, CDR1 is SGHDT and CDR2 is YYEEEE. This CDR3 has 14 amino acids. V was pared by 4 bases and J by 1 base, with 9 bases between. The CDR3 here is CASSGGGSNQPQHF. CDR3 nucleotides: TGTGCCAGCAGCGGGGGCGGCAGCAATCAGCCCCAGCATTTT.

The chain couples TRBV7-8 to TRBJ1-5; D remains ambiguous. Looked up from germline, CDR1 is SGHVS and CDR2 is FQNEAQ. V was shortened by 2 bases and J by 4 bases, with 15 bases between the two germline ends. This CDR3 spans 16 amino acids. CDR3 residues: CASSLRAVGRNQPQHF. CDR3 DNA: TGTGCCAGCAGCTTACGAGCAGTGGGGAGAAATCAGCCCCAGCATTTT.

The J gene is TRBJ1-3, the V gene TRBV7-2; TRBD1 matches 7 bases. Unmatched junction bases numbered 20, after V lost 5 bases and J lost 4 bases. Germline V CDR1 and CDR2: SGHTA, FQGNSA. The CDR3 covers 19 residues. The CDR3 DNA sequence: TGTGCCAGCAGCCACCGAGTAATTCCAGGGGGGCGGAGGGGAAACACCATATATTTT. It encodes CASSHRVIPGGRRGNTIYF.

In the case of this clone: The identical CDR3 is also encoded by other nucleotide sequences in the sample. The chain's CDR3 is CSAHFRGRSYGYTF. The CDR3 nucleotides read TGCAGCGCACATTTCAGGGGGCGAAGCTACGGCTACACCTTC. The J gene is TRBJ1-2, the V gene TRBV29-1, with 8 bases lining up with TRBD1. J gave up 8 bases and V 7 bases, and 15 bases lay outside the gene matches. The CDR3 spans 14 residues. From germline, CDR1 is SQVTM and CDR2 ANQGSEA.

The rearrangement links TRBV7-9 to TRBJ1-2; 11 positions match TRBD1. V trimming: 5 bases; J trimming: 7 bases; junction bases outside the gene matches: 12. The CDR3 loop spans 16 amino acids. CDR1 is SEHNR and CDR2 is FQNEAQ in the germline V gene (reference sequence). This CDR3 reads CASSRPGGQGGVGYTF. The CDR3 DNA follows: TGTGCCAGCAGCCGGCCAGGGGGACAGGGGGGTGTTGGCTACACCTTC.

The rearrangement joins TRBV6-1 to TRBJ2-6; the D gene is possibly TRBD2 (5 bases). CDR1 and CDR2 (germline): MNHNS, SASEGT. Trimming removed 5 bases from V and 0 bases from J, with 5 bases in between. The CDR3 covers 14 residues. The CDR3 loop reads CASSTSSGANVLTF. The CDR3, as DNA: TGTGCCAGCAGTACTAGCTCTGGGGCCAACGTCCTGACTTTC.

The V and J genes are TRBV18 and TRBJ1-5; TRBD1 agrees at 7 bases. With 4 bases clipped from V and 2 bases from J, the junction kept 5 bases outside the gene matches. This CDR3 has 15 residues. The germline V gene has CDR1 KGHSH and CDR2 LQKENI. CDR3 in amino acids: CASSLGQAGNQPQHF. The DNA of the CDR3 is TGTGCCAGCTCACTCGGACAGGCCGGCAATCAGCCCCAGCATTTT.

The gene calls are TRBV7-3 and TRBJ1-5, with 8 nucleotides matching TRBD1. Germline CDR1 SGHTA, CDR2 FQGTGA. The CDR3 sequence is 13 residues long. Losses at the gene ends were 4 bases for V and 5 bases for J; bases not matched to a gene: 1. CDR3 sequence: CASSSGGHQPQHF. DNA of the CDR3: TGTGCCAGCAGCTCAGGGGGCCATCAGCCCCAGCATTTT.

This clone was counted a single time. The chain is built from TRBV2 and TRBJ2-2, with 9 bases lining up with TRBD2. J was trimmed by 7 bases and V by 6 bases; bases with no gene match: 24. Per germline, CDR1 SNHLY and CDR2 FYNNEI. There are 20 residues in the CDR3. The CDR3: CASRPRGAGGLRGGFGELFF. The CDR3 region has the DNA TGTGCCAGCAGGCCCCGGGGAGCGGGGGGTCTTCGAGGCGGCTTCGGGGAGCTGTTTTTT. The full variable domain, completed using reference TRBV2 and TRBJ2-2, is EPEVTQTPSHQVTQMGQEVILRCVPISNHLYFYWYRQILGQKVEFLVSFYNNEISEKSEIFDDQFSVERPDGSNFTLKIRSTKLEDSAMYFCASRPRGAGGLRGGFGELFFGEGSRLTVL.

The genes are TRBV27 and TRBJ2-2; the match to TRBD1 covers 8 bases. Germline V CDR1 and CDR2: MNHEY, SMNVEV (reference sequence). This CDR3 spans 17 amino acids. The J segment lost 1 base and the V segment lost 7 bases, leaving 11 bases of the junction unmatched. The CDR3 is CASMSLVGQGNTGELFF. In DNA, the CDR3 is TGTGCCAGCATGTCCTTGGTTGGACAGGGGAACACCGGGGAGCTGTTTTTT.

This clone appeared a single time. V gene TRBV5-8 combines with J gene TRBJ1-1; D might be TRBD1 (6 bases). Trimming shortened V by 2 bases and J by 0 bases, and 14 bases separated the two germline ends. Looked up from germline, CDR1 is SGHTS and CDR2 is YDEGEE. The CDR3 is 16 residues long. For the CDR3, the DNA is TGTGCCAGCAGCTTATCCCCCGACAGGCTGAACACTGAAGCTTTCTTT. This encodes CASSLSPDRLNTEAFF.